A single T cell receptor beta chain is shown here with its context. The antigen remains unidentified. This record belongs to a study of shared clonotypes between healthy human individuals. Roughly 210 ng DNA, around 30,000 T cell genomes, went into each sorted-subset replicate PCR. Per the study methods: There were no quality scores in the junction-only immunoSEQ sequences, so filtering differed. Profiling relied on immunoSEQ multiplex PCR, and the TCRdb table lists in-frame clones only, not all of them. V and J calls and clone size are given by that table; D and trimming were obtained from the DNA. Among 2 million to 2.5 million clones, 90% to 96% were seen once, and the ten largest hold approximately 0.13%. Study-wide results and limits: Sample collection involved blood only; tissue repertoires are likely different.

V was clipped by 3 bases and J by 4 bases, with 7 bases between them. This CDR3 is 13 amino acids long. Looked up from germline, CDR1 is SNHLY and CDR2 is FYNNEI. The sequence was obtained from a young man in good health. The sequencing input was naive CD4+ T cells sorted from blood. Indicated subset: CD45RA+ positively selected. V gene TRBV2 combines with J gene TRBJ1-5; D is unclear. The CDR3 bases are TGTGCCAGCAGTGAGTCAGAGAATCAGCCCCAGCATTTT. Protein product: CASSESENQPQHF.